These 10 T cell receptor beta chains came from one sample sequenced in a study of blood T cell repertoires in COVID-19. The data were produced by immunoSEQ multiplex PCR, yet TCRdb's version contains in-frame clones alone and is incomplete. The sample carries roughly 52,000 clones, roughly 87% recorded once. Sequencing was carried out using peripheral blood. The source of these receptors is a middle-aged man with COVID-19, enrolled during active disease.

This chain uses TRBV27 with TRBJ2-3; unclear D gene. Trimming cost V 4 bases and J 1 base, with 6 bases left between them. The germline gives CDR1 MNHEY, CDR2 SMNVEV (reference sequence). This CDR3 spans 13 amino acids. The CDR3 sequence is CASSSAGTDTQYF. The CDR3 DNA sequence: TGTGCCAGCAGTTCCGCGGGCACAGATACGCAGTATTTT.

The CDR3 coding sequence is TGTGCCAGCAGCCTGATAACCCGGAATGAGCAGTTCTTC. Its translation is CASSLITRNEQFF. This chain links TRBV2 with TRBJ2-1; D not certain. Germline V gene data show CDR1 as SNHLY and CDR2 as FYNNEI. Trimming cost V 6 bases and J 7 bases, with 13 bases left between them. The CDR3 is 13 residues long.

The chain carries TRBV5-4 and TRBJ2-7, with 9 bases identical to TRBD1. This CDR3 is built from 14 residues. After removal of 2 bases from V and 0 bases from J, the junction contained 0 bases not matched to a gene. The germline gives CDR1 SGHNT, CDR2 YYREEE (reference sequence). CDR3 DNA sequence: TGTGCCAGCAGCTTACAGGGGGCCTCCTACGAGCAGTACTTC. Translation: CASSLQGASYEQYF.

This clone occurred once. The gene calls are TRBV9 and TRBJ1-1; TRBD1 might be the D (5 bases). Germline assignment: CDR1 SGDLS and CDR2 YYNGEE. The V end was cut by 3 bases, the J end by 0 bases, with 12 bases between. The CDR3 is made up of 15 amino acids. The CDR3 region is CASSEMVDMNTEAFF. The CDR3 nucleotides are TGTGCCAGCAGCGAAATGGTGGACATGAACACTGAAGCTTTCTTT.

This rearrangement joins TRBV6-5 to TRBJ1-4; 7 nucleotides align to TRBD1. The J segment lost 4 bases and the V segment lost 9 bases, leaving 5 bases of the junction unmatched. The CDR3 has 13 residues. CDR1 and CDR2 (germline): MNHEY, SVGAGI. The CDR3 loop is CARGDSLNEKLFF. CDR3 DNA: TGTGCCAGGGGGGACAGCCTTAATGAAAAACTGTTTTTT.

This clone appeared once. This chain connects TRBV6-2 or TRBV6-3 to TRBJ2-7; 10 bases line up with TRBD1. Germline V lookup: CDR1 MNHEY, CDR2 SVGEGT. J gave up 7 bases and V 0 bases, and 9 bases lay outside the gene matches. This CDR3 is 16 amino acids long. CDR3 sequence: CASSYSGDRGPGEQYF. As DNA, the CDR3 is TGTGCCAGCAGTTACTCGGGGGACAGGGGTCCGGGAGAGCAGTACTTC.

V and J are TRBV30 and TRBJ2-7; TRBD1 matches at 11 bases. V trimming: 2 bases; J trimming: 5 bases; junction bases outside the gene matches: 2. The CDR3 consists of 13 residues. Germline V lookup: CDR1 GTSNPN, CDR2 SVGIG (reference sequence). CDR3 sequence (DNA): TGTGCCTGGAGTCGGGACAGGGGGGACGAGCAGTACTTC. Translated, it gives CAWSRDRGDEQYF.

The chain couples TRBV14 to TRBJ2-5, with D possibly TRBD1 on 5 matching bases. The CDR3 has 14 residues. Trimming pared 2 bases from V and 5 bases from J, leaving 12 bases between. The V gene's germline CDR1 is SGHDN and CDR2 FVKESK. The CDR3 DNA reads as TGTGCCAGCAGCCAAACTCTCAGGGCTGAGACCCAGTACTTC. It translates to CASSQTLRAETQYF.

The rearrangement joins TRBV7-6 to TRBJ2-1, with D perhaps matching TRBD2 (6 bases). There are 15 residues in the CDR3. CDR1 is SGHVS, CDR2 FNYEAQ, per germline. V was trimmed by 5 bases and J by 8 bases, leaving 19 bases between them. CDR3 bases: TGTGCCAGCAGCCGGAAAGGGGACTTCATCGATGAGCAGTTCTTC. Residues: CASSRKGDFIDEQFF.

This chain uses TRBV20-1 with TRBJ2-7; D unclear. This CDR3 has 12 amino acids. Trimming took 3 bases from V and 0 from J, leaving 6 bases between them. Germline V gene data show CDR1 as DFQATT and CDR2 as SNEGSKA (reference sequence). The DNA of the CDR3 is TGCAGTGCTAGTCCAGACTCCTACGAGCAGTACTTC. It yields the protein CSASPDSYEQYF.